One sample yielded the 15 T cell receptor beta chains listed below, sequenced in a study of blood T cells in healthy people across ages. A second PCR, run for about 6 to 11 cycles, used a sample-barcoded 5' primer plus a J-beta primer mix. TCRdb itself ran the 5' RACE reads through MiXCR, one entry per CDR3 protein. The repertoire holds around 790,000 distinct CDR3 sequences, with under 55% as singletons. The sequenced sample was blood. These receptor sequences come from a man aged 55 to 70 in good health.

This clonotype has more than one count but fewer than ten. The genes are TRBV12-3 or TRBV12-4 and TRBJ2-7; TRBD1 aligns across 9 bases. The CDR3 extends over 14 amino acids. The V gene end was trimmed by 6 bases and the J gene end by 4 bases; junction bases not matched to a gene: 7. CDR3 loop: CASRKPGQGYEQYF. DNA of the CDR3: TGTGCCAGCAGGAAACCGGGACAGGGTTACGAGCAGTACTTC.

V is TRBV5-1 and J is TRBJ2-3; D unresolved. This CDR3 has 14 residues. The germline CDR1 and CDR2 sequences are SGHRS and YFSETQ. Trimming removed 0 bases at V and 2 bases at J, with 7 bases between. The CDR3 DNA reads as TGCGCCAGCAGCTTGGGAACAGCCACAGATACGCAGTATTTT. The encoded protein is CASSLGTATDTQYF.

This clonotype was observed a handful of times. The J gene is TRBJ1-6, the V gene TRBV27; D is uncertain. With 2 bases removed from V and 0 bases from J, the gap between germline ends came to 5 bases. The CDR3 runs 15 residues. Germline lookup yields CDR1 MNHEY and CDR2 SMNVEV (reference sequence). The CDR3 DNA follows: TGTGCCAGCAGTTTACAGAGCTCCTATAATTCACCCCTCCACTTT. Translation gives CASSLQSSYNSPLHF.

The gene calls are TRBV4-1 and TRBJ1-3; a weak D match, TRBD1 (6 bases). The CDR3 has 17 residues. In germline, CDR1 is MGHRA, CDR2 YSYEKL. V lost 3 bases to trimming and J lost 1 base, with 16 bases between them. The CDR3 DNA sequence: TGCGCCAGCAGCCACCCCACAGGGAGGGGTTCTGGAAACACCATATATTTT. As protein: CASSHPTGRGSGNTIYF.

This rearrangement joins TRBV7-2 to TRBJ1-1; D remains ambiguous. The CDR3 is 15 residues long. With 2 bases removed from V and 0 bases from J, the gap between germline ends came to 10 bases. The V gene's germline CDR1 is SGHTA and CDR2 FQGNSA. CDR3 region: CASSLSTSVNTEAFF. CDR3 nucleotides: TGTGCCAGCAGCTTAAGCACGAGCGTGAACACTGAAGCTTTCTTT.

This clonotype showed up just a few times. The J gene is TRBJ1-5, the V gene TRBV6-5, with D hard to call. CDR1 is MNHEY and CDR2 is SVGAGI in the germline V gene. Trimming shortened V by 0 bases and J by 1 base, and 4 bases separated the two germline ends. This CDR3 region has 14 residues. The CDR3 loop is CASSYSLSNQPQHF. Written as DNA, the CDR3 is TGTGCCAGCAGTTACTCCCTAAGCAATCAGCCCCAGCATTTT.

The chain employs TRBV7-8 and TRBJ1-2, with D possibly being TRBD1 (6 bases). V gave up 5 bases and J gave up 4 bases, with 17 bases separating them. This CDR3 contains 15 residues. The V gene's germline CDR1 is SGHVS and CDR2 FQNEAQ. The CDR3 here is CASSIPGTTSYGYTF. For the CDR3, the DNA is TGTGCCAGCAGCATCCCCGGGACAACCAGCTATGGCTACACCTTC.

The table lists this clonotype with a few counts. V and J are TRBV7-9 and TRBJ1-6, with 8 bases matching TRBD1. Germline V CDR1 and CDR2: SEHNR, FQNEAQ (reference sequence). The V segment lost 6 bases and the J segment 8 bases; nucleotides outside the gene matches: 9. The length of the CDR3 is 15 residues. The CDR3 DNA reads TGTGCCAGCAGGTCACCGCAGGGGGCCTATTCACCCCTCCACTTT. Translated: CASRSPQGAYSPLHF.

This chain uses TRBV6-6 with TRBJ2-7; 9 positions agree with TRBD2. Gene TRBJ2-5 matches the end of the DNA better, so the J call may be wrong. CDR3 length: 15 residues. The germline V gene has CDR1 MNHNY and CDR2 SVGAGI (reference sequence). Here the CDR3 reads CASRPAGGGVETQYF. DNA of the CDR3: TGTGCCAGCAGGCCCGCGGGAGGGGGCGTGGAGACCCAGTACTTC.

Turning to this clonotype: Possible read error: a much larger clone is one base away. The chain employs TRBV20-1 and TRBJ2-5; D tentatively reads TRBD1 or TRBD2 (6 bases each). The J call may be mistaken, given a closer DNA end match to TRBJ2-7. The germline V gene encodes CDR1 DFQATT and CDR2 SNEGSKA (reference sequence). CDR3 length: 13 amino acids. DNA for the CDR3: TGCAGTGCTAGTGATTCGGGGGCTGGCGAGCAGTACTTC. Translating it yields CSASDSGAGEQYF.

The CDR3 sequence: CASSTSGRASYNEQYF. The CDR3 nucleotides are TGTGCCAGCAGTACCTCGGGACGGGCTTCCTACAATGAGCAGTACTTC. The chain links TRBV25-1 to TRBJ2-7; D is possibly TRBD1 or TRBD2 (5 bases each). The CDR3 is 16 amino acids. Germline V gene lookup returns CDR1 MGHDK and CDR2 SYGVNS. Trimming left V 5 bases short and J 7 bases short, with 24 bases between.

The table lists this clonotype with a few counts. CDR3 loop: CASNAQGFNEQYF. The CDR3 region has the DNA TGTGCCAGCAATGCACAGGGGTTCAACGAGCAGTACTTC. V is TRBV27 and J is TRBJ2-7; 7 positions match TRBD1. V lost 7 bases and J lost 5; bases outside the gene matches: 8. This CDR3 is built from 13 residues. CDR1 MNHEY and CDR2 SMNVEV come from the germline V gene (reference sequence).

The V call is TRBV5-1, the J call TRBJ2-5; 9 positions match TRBD2. Germline trimming cut 2 bases from V and 2 bases from J; bases unmatched to any gene: 4. The CDR3 has 15 amino acids. CDR1 and CDR2 (germline): SGHRS, YFSETQ. This chain's CDR3 is CASSFTAGGQETQYF. For the CDR3, the DNA is TGCGCCAGCAGCTTCACGGCGGGGGGGCAAGAGACCCAGTACTTC. The whole variable domain, filled in from reference TRBV5-1 and TRBJ2-5, reads KAGVTQTPRYLIKTRGQQVTLSCSPISGHRSVSWYQQTPGQGLQFLFEYFSETQRNKGNFPGRFSGRQFSNSRSEMNVSTLELGDSALYLCASSFTAGGQETQYFGPGTRLLVL.

In its sample, this clonotype was seen many times. The chain employs TRBV2 and TRBJ2-5; D call uncertain. CDR1 and CDR2 from the germline V gene are SNHLY and FYNNEI. The V gene lost 7 bases and the J gene lost 4 bases, with 16 bases spanning the gap. The length of the CDR3 is 14 residues. The CDR3 spells CASTAGLVGETQYF. The CDR3 DNA sequence: TGTGCCAGCACGGCTGGGTTAGTAGGAGAGACCCAGTACTTC.

In its sample, this clonotype was seen many times. This chain connects TRBV5-1 to TRBJ2-5; TRBD1 agrees at 8 bases. The length of the CDR3 is 14 residues. J was trimmed by 5 bases and V by 4 bases; bases with no gene match: 7. From germline, CDR1 is SGHRS and CDR2 YFSETQ. CDR3 residues: CASSPDRVVETQYF. The CDR3 DNA reads as TGCGCCAGCAGCCCGGACAGGGTGGTCGAGACCCAGTACTTC.